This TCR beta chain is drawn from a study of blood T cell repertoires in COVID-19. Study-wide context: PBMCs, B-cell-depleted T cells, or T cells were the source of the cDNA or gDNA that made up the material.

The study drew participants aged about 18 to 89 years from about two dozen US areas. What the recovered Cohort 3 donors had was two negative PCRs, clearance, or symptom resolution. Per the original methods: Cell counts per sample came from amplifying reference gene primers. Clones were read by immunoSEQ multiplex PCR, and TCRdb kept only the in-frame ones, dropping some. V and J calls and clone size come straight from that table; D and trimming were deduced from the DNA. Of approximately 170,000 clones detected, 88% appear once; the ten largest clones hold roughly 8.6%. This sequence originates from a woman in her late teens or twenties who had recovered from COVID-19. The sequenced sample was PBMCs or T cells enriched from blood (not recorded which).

The CDR3 reads CASSISGTSGNNEQFF. The CDR3 coding sequence is TGCGCCAGCAGCATATCCGGGACTAGCGGGAACAATGAGCAGTTCTTC. The genes are TRBV5-1 and TRBJ2-1; 13 positions match TRBD2. Germline V gene lookup returns CDR1 SGHRS and CDR2 YFSETQ. CDR3 length: 16 residues. The V gene end was trimmed by 4 bases and the J gene end by 5 bases; junction bases not matched to a gene: 6.